These 18 T cell receptor beta chains originate from one sample sequenced in a study of cytomegalovirus exposure and HLA in healthy donors. Both 60 Vbeta primers and 13 Jbeta primers went into the PCR. Method: immunoSEQ multiplex PCR; TCRdb's copy keeps in-frame clones and lacks some. Among about 110,000 clones listed, 75% were seen once. Sequenced sample: PBMCs. Receptors originate from a man aged 35 to 55 in good health and CMV-seronegative.

The J gene is TRBJ1-1, the V gene TRBV2; unclear D gene. The V and J ends lost 5 bases and 1 base respectively, with 5 bases between them. The CDR3 length is 12 residues. The V gene's germline CDR1 is SNHLY and CDR2 FYNNEI. The CDR3 spells CASSIENTEAFF. The DNA for the CDR3 is TGTGCCAGCAGTATAGAGAACACTGAAGCTTTCTTT.

This clone has only a few counts. The chain recombines TRBV19 with TRBJ1-1; D not resolved. V dropped 4 bases and J dropped 0 bases, with 9 bases sitting between them. This CDR3 is 14 amino acids long. CDR1 is LNHDA, CDR2 SQIVND, per germline (reference sequence). This chain's CDR3 is CASSSPGMNTEAFF. CDR3 coding DNA: TGTGCCAGTAGTAGCCCAGGCATGAACACTGAAGCTTTCTTT.

The CDR3 loop is CASSLSQNRDTEAFF. CDR3 in DNA: TGTGCCAGCAGCTTAAGTCAAAACAGGGACACTGAAGCTTTCTTT. The chain has TRBV7-6 and TRBJ1-1; D is possibly TRBD1 (6 bases). The CDR3 is 15 residues long. Germline V gene lookup returns CDR1 SGHVS and CDR2 FNYEAQ. Trimming removed 2 bases at V and 3 bases at J, with 13 bases between.

This clone was seen only once. J is TRBJ1-3 and V is TRBV29-1, with a possible D match to TRBD1 (6 bases). Germline V CDR1 and CDR2: SQVTM, ANQGSEA. The length of the CDR3 is 13 residues. CDR3 bases: TGCCACGAAGGGGGATTGACAGGAAACACCATATATTTT. Translation: CHEGGLTGNTIYF.

The V call is TRBV7-8, the J call TRBJ2-7; D is perhaps TRBD2 (6 bases). This CDR3 comprises 16 residues. V was pared by 3 bases and J by 1 base, with 16 bases between. Germline CDR1 reads SGHVS; CDR2 reads FQNEAQ. CDR3 nucleotide sequence: TGTGCCAGCAGCTTCTACTGGAGGGTCCGTTCCTACGAGCAGTACTTC. This translates into CASSFYWRVRSYEQYF.

In its sample, this clone was seen a few times. The chain is built from TRBV19 and TRBJ2-7; D unclear. From germline, CDR1 is LNHDA and CDR2 SQIVND (reference sequence). Trimming cost V 5 bases and J 7 bases, with 15 bases left between them. The CDR3 covers 13 residues. The CDR3 DNA reads as TGTGCCAGTAGTCAAGAGTACCTACGAGAGCAGTACTTC. It codes for CASSQEYLREQYF. The whole variable domain, remainder taken from reference TRBV19 and TRBJ2-7, is DGGITQSPKYLFRKEGQNVTLSCEQNLNHDAMYWYRQDPGQGLRLIYYSQIVNDFQKGDIAEGYSVSREKKESFPLTVTSAQKNPTAFYLCASSQEYLREQYFGPGTRLTVT.

Worth noting for this clone: This specimen includes other DNA sequences encoding the same CDR3. The J gene is TRBJ1-2, the V gene TRBV2; D perhaps matches TRBD1 (6 bases). V lost 5 bases, J lost 8 bases, and 18 bases lay in between. The CDR3 contains 14 residues. Germline V gene lookup returns CDR1 SNHLY and CDR2 FYNNEI. CDR3 nucleotides: TGTGCCAGCAGTAAGGGGGTAACACACCGCGGCTACACCTTC. Translation: CASSKGVTHRGYTF.

This sequence joins TRBV2 and TRBJ2-1, with D maybe TRBD2 (6 bases). Germline V gene data show CDR1 as SNHLY and CDR2 as FYNNEI. V was trimmed by 11 bases and J by 7 bases, leaving 12 bases between them. This CDR3 region has 11 residues. This CDR3 is CAGSAGNEQFF. CDR3 bases: TGTGCCGGTTCCGCGGGGAATGAGCAGTTCTTC.

The chain joins TRBV5-1 to TRBJ2-3; D unclear. The CDR3 has 13 residues. Per germline, CDR1 SGHRS and CDR2 YFSETQ. The ends were cut back, 7 bases at V and 4 bases at J, with 13 bases in the middle. This CDR3 reads CASLPPGADTQYF. DNA of the CDR3: TGCGCCAGCCTACCCCCTGGTGCAGATACGCAGTATTTT.

The chain employs TRBV7-2 and TRBJ1-4, with no clear D. The CDR3 length is 16 residues. The V gene's germline CDR1 is SGHTA and CDR2 FQGNSA. V lost 2 bases and J 8 bases, leaving 18 bases between the germline ends. CDR3 in DNA: TGTGCCAGCAGCTTACATCTACGGACTAGTGGGGAAAAACTGTTTTTT. This codes for CASSLHLRTSGEKLFF.

V and J are TRBV5-1 and TRBJ1-2, with 7 bases aligning to TRBD1. The CDR3 is 17 amino acids. With 0 bases clipped from V and 4 bases from J, the junction kept 12 bases outside the gene matches. Germline V gene sequence: CDR1 SGHRS, CDR2 YFSETQ. As DNA, the CDR3 is TGCGCCAGCAGCTTGGATGACAGGGTGCACACCTTCTATGGCTACACCTTC. The encoded protein is CASSLDDRVHTFYGYTF. Variable domain in full (rest from reference TRBV5-1 and TRBJ1-2): KAGVTQTPRYLIKTRGQQVTLSCSPISGHRSVSWYQQTPGQGLQFLFEYFSETQRNKGNFPGRFSGRQFSNSRSEMNVSTLELGDSALYLCASSLDDRVHTFYGYTFGSGTRLTVV.

This chain uses TRBV10-1 with TRBJ2-2; 10 nucleotides agree with TRBD2. The CDR3 is made up of 17 amino acids. Losses at the gene ends were 3 bases for V and 4 bases for J; bases not matched to a gene: 8. CDR1 is WNHNN and CDR2 is SYGVQD in the germline V gene (reference sequence). DNA for the CDR3: TGCGCCAGCAGTGATCTTACTAGCGGGGACAGCACCGGGGAGCTGTTTTTT. Residues: CASSDLTSGDSTGELFF.

The V call is TRBV4-2, the J call TRBJ1-2; 7 positions agree with TRBD1. Germline trimming cut 4 bases from V and 6 bases from J; bases unmatched to any gene: 14. The CDR3 sequence is 16 residues long. CDR1 is LGHNA, CDR2 YNFKEQ, per germline. The CDR3 sequence is CASSPRDRERSHGYTF. CDR3 DNA: TGTGCCAGCAGCCCCCGAGACAGGGAGAGGTCTCATGGCTACACCTTC.

The chain carries TRBV18 and TRBJ1-1, with TRBD1 as a possible D gene (6 bases). Germline assignment: CDR1 KGHSH and CDR2 LQKENI. The CDR3 has 15 amino acids. Deletions cut 1 base from V and 7 bases from J, with 16 bases between. The CDR3 DNA reads as TGTGCCAGCTCACCACAATCACAGGGAGTGAGTGAAGCTTTCTTT. Residues: CASSPQSQGVSEAFF. The whole variable domain, remainder taken from reference TRBV18 and TRBJ1-1, is NAGVMQNPRHLVRRRGQEARLRCSPMKGHSHVYWYRQLPEEGLKFMVYLQKENIIDESGMPKERFSAEFPKEGPSILRIQQVVRGDSAAYFCASSPQSQGVSEAFFGQGTRLTVV.

V usage is TRBV4-1 and J usage is TRBJ2-7, with TRBD1 matching 9 bases. Germline-derived CDR1 and CDR2 are MGHRA and YSYEKL. Trimming at V came to 5 bases and at J to 3 bases, leaving 8 bases not matched to a gene. There are 15 residues in the CDR3. The CDR3 loop is CASSFGGTGLYEQYF. The CDR3 DNA follows: TGCGCCAGCAGCTTTGGAGGGACAGGGCTCTACGAGCAGTACTTC.

The V and J genes are TRBV5-4 and TRBJ2-3; 7 bases fit TRBD2. This CDR3 contains 15 residues. Germline values: CDR1 SGHNT, CDR2 YYREEE (reference sequence). The trim removed 0 bases at V and 4 bases at J, leaving 5 bases unmatched. CDR3 amino acids: CASSLEVGGSDTQYF. The CDR3 coding sequence is TGTGCCAGCAGCTTGGAGGTGGGGGGGTCAGATACGCAGTATTTT.

The chain links TRBV19 to TRBJ2-5, with a possible D match to TRBD1 (6 bases). Trimming removed 7 bases from V and 1 base from J, with 10 bases in between. The V gene's germline CDR1 is LNHDA and CDR2 SQIVND (reference sequence). The CDR3 totals 13 residues. Written as DNA, the CDR3 is TGTGCCAGTAAGCAGACAGGCCAAGAGACCCAGTACTTC. Residues: CASKQTGQETQYF.

The chain links TRBV5-1 to TRBJ2-5; 13 nucleotides match TRBD2. The trim removed 2 bases at V and 3 bases at J, leaving 4 bases unmatched. This CDR3 has 16 amino acids. Germline lookup yields CDR1 SGHRS and CDR2 YFSETQ. CDR3 residues: CASSFTSGGDEETQYF. For the CDR3, the DNA is TGCGCCAGCAGCTTTACTAGCGGGGGGGATGAAGAGACCCAGTACTTC.